Below, 26 T cell receptor beta chains from the same sample are listed, as sequenced in a study of neoadjuvant anti-PD-1 for oral cavity cancer. The protocol was immunoSEQ multiplex PCR, while the TCRdb copy is restricted to in-frame clones and leaves out a portion. The table shows about 14,000 clones, with more than 65% occurring only once. The sample here was PBMCs, taken before nivolumab (anti-PD-1) treatment. These receptors all come from a person aged 40 to 85 with oral cavity squamous cell carcinoma.

The genes are TRBV19 and TRBJ2-7; D may match TRBD1 or TRBD2 (5 bases each). V lost 3 bases and J lost 4, with 10 bases in between. Germline V gives CDR1 LNHDA, CDR2 SQIVND (reference sequence). The CDR3 loop spans 13 amino acids. DNA of the CDR3: TGTGCCAGTAGTATTAATGGGGGTTACGAGCAGTACTTC. Translation: CASSINGGYEQYF.

This clone was recorded a few times. The V call is TRBV18, the J call TRBJ2-7; D is perhaps TRBD1 (5 bases). Trimming cost V 6 bases and J 6 bases, with 15 bases left between them. This CDR3 is 13 amino acids long. CDR1 is KGHSH, CDR2 LQKENI, per germline. CDR3 DNA: TGTGCCAGCTCCCTTATTCTCCAGGGCGAGCAGTACTTC. This gives the protein CASSLILQGEQYF. Full variable domain (missing parts from reference TRBV18 and TRBJ2-7): NAGVMQNPRHLVRRRGQEARLRCSPMKGHSHVYWYRQLPEEGLKFMVYLQKENIIDESGMPKERFSAEFPKEGPSILRIQQVVRGDSAAYFCASSLILQGEQYFGPGTRLTVT.

The chain couples TRBV6-1 to TRBJ2-3; TRBD2 matches 7 bases. With V trimmed by 1 base and J by 4 bases, 2 bases remained unmatched. Looked up from germline, CDR1 is MNHNS and CDR2 is SASEGT. The CDR3 extends over 14 amino acids. For the CDR3, the DNA is TGTGCCAGCAGTGAAGGGGAGGGGCCAGATACGCAGTATTTT. Its translation is CASSEGEGPDTQYF.

The V call is TRBV5-1, the J call TRBJ1-2; 8 bases fit TRBD1. CDR1 and CDR2 (germline): SGHRS, YFSETQ. J gave up 3 bases and V 2 bases, and 6 bases lay outside the gene matches. This CDR3 spans 15 amino acids. CDR3 loop: CASSFSAGGYYGYTF. The DNA of the CDR3 is TGCGCCAGCAGCTTCTCGGCAGGGGGCTACTATGGCTACACCTTC.

This sequence joins TRBV18 and TRBJ1-2, with D perhaps TRBD1 (5 bases). The length of the CDR3 is 15 residues. V gave up 3 bases and J gave up 0 bases, with 11 bases separating them. Per germline, CDR1 KGHSH and CDR2 LQKENI. CDR3 DNA: TGTGCCAGCTCACCCGACAGCTTAGCTAACTATGGCTACACCTTC. It encodes CASSPDSLANYGYTF.

The rearrangement links TRBV5-1 to TRBJ2-6; D is undetermined. The germline V gene has CDR1 SGHRS and CDR2 YFSETQ. The CDR3 runs 15 residues. Trimming cost V 1 base and J 2 bases, with 7 bases left between them. The CDR3, as DNA: TGCGCCAGCAGCTTGTTGGGAACTGGGGCCAACGTCCTGACTTTC. Translated, it gives CASSLLGTGANVLTF.

The chain carries TRBV27 and TRBJ2-3; D gene uncertain. V lost 11 bases to trimming and J lost 0 bases, with 15 bases between them. Germline-derived CDR1 and CDR2 are MNHEY and SMNVEV (reference sequence). The CDR3 contains 14 residues. CDR3 in DNA: TGTGCCTTTCTTCAGACAACTAGCACAGATACGCAGTATTTT. Residues: CAFLQTTSTDTQYF.

The rearrangement uses TRBV7-3 and TRBJ2-2, with 7 nucleotides matching TRBD1. This CDR3 is built from 16 residues. Germline V gives CDR1 SGHTA, CDR2 FQGTGA. The V gene end was trimmed by 5 bases and the J gene end by 0 bases; junction bases not matched to a gene: 6. CDR3 DNA: TGTGCCAGCAGCCCCAGGGGGTCCGCGAACACCGGGGAGCTGTTTTTT. Residues: CASSPRGSANTGELFF. Filled out from reference TRBV7-3 and TRBJ2-2, the complete variable domain reads GAGVSQTPSNKVTEKGKYVELRCDPISGHTALYWYRQSLGQGPEFLIYFQGTGAADDSGLPNDRFFAVRPEGSVSTLKIQRTERGDSAVYLCASSPRGSANTGELFFGEGSRLTVL.

This chain joins TRBV27 and TRBJ1-5, with unresolved D. Germline CDR1 is MNHEY and CDR2 is SMNVEV (reference sequence). V dropped 2 bases and J dropped 2 bases, with 7 bases sitting between them. This CDR3 has 14 amino acids. CDR3 region: CASSLIVGNQPQHF. CDR3 nucleotide sequence: TGTGCCAGCAGTTTAATCGTGGGCAATCAGCCCCAGCATTTT.

This clone showed up just once. The chain is built from TRBV4-1 and TRBJ1-2; TRBD1 is a possible D gene (6 bases). Germline CDR1 reads MGHRA; CDR2 reads YSYEKL. This CDR3 is 15 amino acids long. V was cut by 2 bases and J by 8 bases, with 18 bases left in between. The CDR3 bases are TGCGCCAGCAGCCAACCTGCCGACAGGAAACGAGGCTACACCTTC. Translation: CASSQPADRKRGYTF.

The CDR3 region has the DNA TGTGCCAGCAGTGACCAGACAGCCACCGAGGGTCCTGAAGCTTTCTTT. Protein: CASSDQTATEGPEAFF. The chain links TRBV2 to TRBJ1-1; tentatively, D is TRBD1 (5 bases). V was shortened by 3 bases and J by 6 bases, with 20 bases between the two germline ends. CDR3 length: 16 amino acids. The germline V gene has CDR1 SNHLY and CDR2 FYNNEI.

The V gene is TRBV13, the J gene TRBJ1-4; 7 bases fit TRBD1. The CDR3 spans 14 residues. From germline, CDR1 is PRHDT and CDR2 FYEKMQ (reference sequence). Trimming took 4 bases from V and 7 from J; bases not matched to a gene: 6. CDR3 in amino acids: CASSSRGTAEKLFF. CDR3 coding DNA: TGTGCCAGCAGCTCCCGGGGGACAGCTGAAAAACTGTTTTTT.

V usage is TRBV6-1 and J usage is TRBJ2-3, with 7 nucleotides matching TRBD2. The trim removed 2 bases at V and 6 bases at J, leaving 5 bases unmatched. The CDR3 is 14 amino acids. Germline V gene data show CDR1 as MNHNS and CDR2 as SASEGT. The CDR3 bases are TGTGCCAGCAGTGAACGCCCGCGGGGGGATACGCAGTATTTT. Protein: CASSERPRGDTQYF.

The chain carries TRBV5-1 and TRBJ1-4; unclear D gene. The CDR3 length is 13 residues. Germline loops: CDR1 SGHRS, CDR2 YFSETQ. V was clipped by 2 bases and J by 8 bases, with 10 bases between them. The CDR3 here is CASSLGRYEKLFF. CDR3 sequence (DNA): TGCGCCAGCAGCTTAGGCAGGTACGAAAAACTGTTTTTT.

J is TRBJ2-6 and V is TRBV11-2; the D gene is possibly TRBD1 (6 bases). The V end lost 1 base, the J end lost 5 bases, and 9 bases lay between the germline ends. The CDR3 extends over 15 amino acids. CDR1 and CDR2 (germline): SGHAT, FQNNGV. DNA for the CDR3: TGTGCCAGCAGCTTAGCCAGGGGTAGGGCCAACGTCCTGACTTTC. Translation: CASSLARGRANVLTF.

The chain recombines TRBV5-7 with TRBJ1-2, with D possibly being TRBD1 (6 bases). TRBV5-7 is an ORF, with its function uncertain. The CDR3 is 14 amino acids. The V and J ends lost 4 bases and 2 bases respectively, with 12 bases between them. The CDR3 DNA follows: TGTGCCAGCAGCCCAAGGACAGAAAACTATGGCTACACCTTC. This translates into CASSPRTENYGYTF.

V and J are TRBV7-8 and TRBJ2-5; 9 bases are a match to TRBD2. The V and J ends lost 2 bases and 5 bases, in that order; junction bases with no gene match: 6. The CDR3 covers 15 residues. CDR1 is SGHVS and CDR2 is FQNEAQ in the germline V gene. The CDR3 sequence: CASSLTGTSIETQYF. The CDR3, as DNA: TGTGCCAGCAGCTTAACCGGGACTAGCATTGAGACCCAGTACTTC.

The rearrangement joins TRBV11-2 to TRBJ2-7; TRBD1 matches 10 bases. J lost 6 bases, V lost 3 bases, and 8 bases had no gene match. This CDR3 contains 15 residues. In germline, CDR1 is SGHAT, CDR2 FQNNGV. This CDR3 is CASSLGTGETFEQYF. The DNA of the CDR3 is TGTGCCAGCAGCTTGGGGACAGGGGAGACTTTCGAGCAGTACTTC.

The V call is TRBV7-3, the J call TRBJ1-1, with a tentative D call TRBD1 (5 bases). Trimming removed 5 bases from V and 1 base from J, with 23 bases in between. Germline assignment: CDR1 SGHTA and CDR2 FQGTGA. This CDR3 comprises 18 residues. The chain's CDR3 is CASSPTGPLAVQNTEAFF. CDR3 sequence (DNA): TGTGCCAGCAGCCCAACGGGGCCTTTGGCGGTTCAGAACACTGAAGCTTTCTTT.

The chain combines TRBV30 with TRBJ1-4; TRBD1 aligns across 10 bases. V shed 1 base, J shed 9 bases, and the junction held 2 bases outside the gene matches. This CDR3 spans 13 amino acids. Germline CDR1 reads GTSNPN; CDR2 reads SVGIG (reference sequence). The CDR3 spells CAWSGDRGQKLFF. As DNA, the CDR3 is TGTGCCTGGAGTGGGGACAGGGGTCAAAAACTGTTTTTT.

The chain has TRBV19 and TRBJ1-5; no clear D gene. This CDR3 spans 13 amino acids. V lost 10 bases and J lost 10, with 20 bases in between. Germline V CDR1 and CDR2: LNHDA, SQIVND (reference sequence). CDR3 sequence (DNA): TGTGCCACCCAACCCCGAGGGCTCGGCCCCCAGCATTTT. Translation gives CATQPRGLGPQHF.

The chain is built from TRBV19 and TRBJ2-6, with D tentatively TRBD1 (5 bases). Germline CDR1 reads LNHDA; CDR2 reads SQIVND (reference sequence). V lost 0 bases and J lost 0, with 12 bases in between. CDR3 length: 18 residues. DNA of the CDR3: TGTGCCAGTAGTATAGACGGACAACGGAGCTCTGGGGCCAACGTCCTGACTTTC. Translating gives CASSIDGQRSSGANVLTF.

The chain couples TRBV4-1 to TRBJ1-6; maybe TRBD1 (6 bases). Germline CDR1 MGHRA, CDR2 YSYEKL. V was trimmed by 2 bases and J by 8 bases, leaving 19 bases between them. CDR3 length: 17 amino acids. The CDR3 sequence is CASSQRQVRIDDSPLHF. The CDR3 nucleotides read TGCGCCAGCAGCCAAAGACAGGTTCGAATAGATGATTCACCCCTCCACTTT.

The chain combines TRBV9 with TRBJ2-5, with 13 nucleotides matching TRBD2. V gave up 0 bases and J gave up 4 bases; unmatched junction bases: 3. The CDR3 is made up of 16 amino acids. Per the germline V gene, CDR1 is SGDLS and CDR2 is YYNGEE. The CDR3 nucleotides read TGTGCCAGCAGCGTAGAACGGACTAGCGGGAGAGAGACCCAGTACTTC. Amino acids: CASSVERTSGRETQYF.

This clone was detected a few times. V usage is TRBV6-5 and J usage is TRBJ1-5, with unresolved D. This CDR3 comprises 13 residues. The germline CDR1 and CDR2 sequences are MNHEY and SVGAGI. The germline V and J ends were trimmed by 5 bases and 4 bases, with 9 bases remaining between them. The CDR3 sequence is CASSGQQNQPQHF. The CDR3 DNA follows: TGTGCCAGCAGTGGGCAGCAAAATCAGCCCCAGCATTTT.

This clone turned up a few times. In DNA form, the CDR3 reads TGTGCCAGCAGCACTCCGACGCAGTATTTT. It codes for CASSTPTQYF. V usage is TRBV7-2 and J usage is TRBJ2-3; D gene unclear. The V end lost 5 bases, the J end lost 9 bases, and 6 bases lay between the germline ends. CDR1 and CDR2 from the germline V gene are SGHTA and FQGNSA. There are 10 residues in the CDR3.